This is a list of T cell receptor beta chains from one sample in a study of T-cell reconstitution after alpha-beta-depleted transplantation in children. Each CDR3 protein is one row after TCRdb ran MiXCR on the PCR reads. The repertoire includes around 210,000 distinct CDR3 sequences, approximately 7% of them detected once, and 5.5% sits in the top ten. The input for sequencing was PBMCs, taken before TCRalphabeta/CD19-depleted stem cell transplant. The receptors were sampled from a boy aged 2 to 10 with acute lymphoblastic leukemia, due to receive a stem cell transplant. CDR3s leave out the opening cysteine and the closing phenylalanine or tryptophan. The D gene is left open where the match is weak.

j_gene: TRBJ2-1
v_gene: TRBV12-3/TRBV12-4
d_gene: TRBD1
CDR3aa: ASTRHTGGTYNEQF

j_gene: TRBJ2-3
v_gene: TRBV27
d_gene: NA
CDR3aa: ASSLSIWADHTDTQY

j_gene: TRBJ2-3
v_gene: TRBV6-5
d_gene: TRBD1
CDR3aa: ASSPTRQGTDTQY

j_gene: TRBJ2-7
v_gene: TRBV21-1
d_gene: NA
CDR3aa: ASSKAEGQGARY

j_gene: TRBJ2-1
v_gene: TRBV5-1
d_gene: NA
CDR3aa: ASSLESGHTIYNEQF

j_gene: TRBJ2-1
v_gene: TRBV28
d_gene: NA
CDR3aa: ASIPAGANNEQF

j_gene: TRBJ1-2
v_gene: TRBV12-3/TRBV12-4
d_gene: NA
CDR3aa: ASNFGGGGYT

j_gene: TRBJ2-7
v_gene: TRBV12-3/TRBV12-4
d_gene: NA
CDR3aa: ASSAPATKEQY

j_gene: TRBJ2-1
v_gene: TRBV5-6
d_gene: TRBD2
CDR3aa: ASSFGGRAVYEQF

j_gene: TRBJ2-1
v_gene: TRBV11-2
d_gene: NA
CDR3aa: ASSYTSNEQF

j_gene: TRBJ2-1
v_gene: TRBV7-2
d_gene: NA
CDR3aa: ASSLIAGGQGGNEQF

j_gene: TRBJ1-1
v_gene: TRBV15
d_gene: NA
CDR3aa: ATSRDGGHTEAF

j_gene: TRBJ2-7
v_gene: TRBV3-1
d_gene: NA
CDR3aa: ASSQDQNEQY

j_gene: TRBJ1-1
v_gene: TRBV4-3
d_gene: NA
CDR3aa: ASSQEETYTEAF

j_gene: TRBJ1-5
v_gene: TRBV3-1
d_gene: NA
CDR3aa: ASSQNGGQPQH

j_gene: TRBJ1-4
v_gene: TRBV20-1
d_gene: TRBD1
CDR3aa: SANSGGKLF

j_gene: TRBJ1-6
v_gene: TRBV7-2
d_gene: TRBD1
CDR3aa: ASSSGTGGNSPLH

j_gene: TRBJ2-1
v_gene: TRBV7-9
d_gene: TRBD2
CDR3aa: ASSSSGMSYNEQF

j_gene: TRBJ2-7
v_gene: TRBV7-9
d_gene: TRBD1
CDR3aa: AISSPGQGKIYEQY

j_gene: TRBJ2-1
v_gene: TRBV4-3
d_gene: TRBD2
CDR3aa: ASSQLAGSYNEQF

j_gene: TRBJ1-2
v_gene: TRBV2
d_gene: NA
CDR3aa: ASSQMGSYGYT

j_gene: TRBJ2-5
v_gene: TRBV15
d_gene: NA
CDR3aa: ATRTFQETQY

j_gene: TRBJ1-1
v_gene: TRBV29-1
d_gene: NA
CDR3aa: SVRNTEAF